These 24 T cell receptor beta chains were sequenced from one sample in a study of T cell repertoires in cytomegalovirus infection. TCRdb recomputed calls from the reads with MiXCR, one row per CDR3 protein. This sample has roughly 310,000 distinct CDR3 sequences; roughly a sixth occur once, and the top ten carry more than 10%. The sequencing input was PBMCs. The source of these receptors is a human donor in good health (CMV status not recorded). Some clones in this sample may be carry-over from other donors' samples.

V gene TRBV7-9 combines with J gene TRBJ2-7; D may be TRBD1 (6 bases). Germline V gene sequence: CDR1 SEHNR, CDR2 FQNEAQ (reference sequence). The CDR3 is made up of 19 amino acids. Trimming cost V 2 bases and J 0 bases, with 23 bases left between them. The CDR3 DNA follows: TGTGCCAGCAGCTTATCTCTTGGCCGGCTTACAGGGAGCTCCTACGAGCAGTACTTC. This sequence encodes CASSLSLGRLTGSSYEQYF. Full variable domain (remainder filled in from reference TRBV7-9 and TRBJ2-7): DTGVSQNPRHKITKRGQNVTFRCDPISEHNRLYWYRQTLGQGPEFLTYFQNEAQLEKSRLLSDRFSAERPKGSFSTLEIQRTEQGDSAMYLCASSLSLGRLTGSSYEQYFGPGTRLTVT.

This rearrangement joins TRBV20-1 to TRBJ1-6; D might be TRBD1 (6 bases). CDR3 length equals 16 residues. V lost 6 bases and J 0 bases, leaving 15 bases between the germline ends. CDR1 DFQATT and CDR2 SNEGSKA come from the germline V gene (reference sequence). The CDR3 loop reads CSARQDFSSYNSPLHF. CDR3 bases: TGCAGTGCACGACAGGATTTCAGCTCCTATAATTCACCCCTCCACTTT.

In this sample, this clonotype turned up many times. The V gene is TRBV12-3 or TRBV12-4, the J gene TRBJ1-5; no firm D call. The V gene lost 4 bases and the J gene lost 2 bases, with 12 bases spanning the gap. This CDR3 is 15 amino acids long. The CDR3 spells CASSWRSHGNQPQHF. The DNA for the CDR3 is TGTGCCAGCAGTTGGCGGTCCCACGGCAATCAGCCCCAGCATTTT.

The chain has TRBV10-3 and TRBJ1-1; 7 nucleotides agree with TRBD1. The junction had 3 bases not matched to a gene; V was cut back by 7 bases and J by 1 base. Per germline, CDR1 ENHRY and CDR2 SYGVKD. The CDR3 is 13 residues long. The CDR3 loop reads CAIMRQGNTEAFF. CDR3 nucleotide sequence: TGTGCCATCATGAGACAGGGGAACACTGAAGCTTTCTTT.

This clonotype was detected many times. This chain connects TRBV4-1 to TRBJ1-4; 8 nucleotides align to TRBD1. The CDR3 loop spans 14 amino acids. Germline V lookup: CDR1 MGHRA, CDR2 YSYEKL. V shed 4 bases, J shed 8 bases, and the junction held 6 bases outside the gene matches. The CDR3 DNA follows: TGCGCCAGCAGCCCCGGACAGGGTCGAGAAAAACTGTTTTTT. Translation: CASSPGQGREKLFF.

This clonotype was observed a few times. This chain uses TRBV20-1 with TRBJ1-6; no reliable D call. This CDR3 region has 15 residues. CDR1 DFQATT and CDR2 SNEGSKA come from the germline V gene (reference sequence). Trimming removed 2 bases at V and 2 bases at J, with 10 bases between. In DNA, the CDR3 is TGCAGTGCTAGAATCGGGGTCCCCTATAATTCACCCCTCCACTTT. This encodes CSARIGVPYNSPLHF.

As to this clonotype: The junction does not match germline at one end; this may be a read error. The chain has TRBV6-5 and TRBJ2-5; D ambiguous. Germline V gene sequence: CDR1 MNHEY, CDR2 SVGAGI. The CDR3 totals 14 residues. The CDR3 region is CTSSAIGGQETQYF. The CDR3 bases are TGTACCAGCAGCGCCATAGGTGGACAAGAGACCCAGTACTTC.

The chain combines TRBV6-2 or TRBV6-3 with TRBJ1-1, with unresolved D. This CDR3 contains 13 residues. The germline gives CDR1 MNHEY, CDR2 SVGEGT. Deletions cut 10 bases from V and 0 bases from J, with 12 bases between. CDR3 residues: CATTQQMNTEAFF. CDR3 nucleotides: TGTGCCACGACCCAGCAAATGAACACTGAAGCTTTCTTT.

This clonotype has more than one count but fewer than ten. This rearrangement joins TRBV5-1 to TRBJ1-2, with D possibly TRBD1 on 6 matching bases. V was trimmed by 4 bases and J by 5 bases, leaving 9 bases between them. Germline CDR1 and CDR2: SGHRS and YFSETQ. This CDR3 comprises 12 residues. CDR3 sequence reads: CASSEGGYGYTF. The CDR3 coding sequence is TGCGCCAGCAGCGAGGGGGGGTATGGCTACACCTTC.

The CDR3 coding sequence is TGCAGTGCTAACGCGGCAGCAGCGAATAATTCACCCCTCCACTTT. Protein sequence: CSANAAAANNSPLHF. The chain has TRBV20-1 and TRBJ1-6; D gene uncertain. V was shortened by 4 bases and J by 5 bases, with 15 bases between the two germline ends. Germline lookup yields CDR1 DFQATT and CDR2 SNEGSKA (reference sequence). CDR3 length: 15 residues.

This clonotype was counted ten times or more. Here the CDR3 DNA reads TGTGCCAGCAGCTCTAATTCGGCGACAGGGGGTTTCTCTGGAAACACCATATATTTT. Translating gives CASSSNSATGGFSGNTIYF. The chain is built from TRBV7-9 and TRBJ1-3; 9 bases fit TRBD1. The CDR3 consists of 19 residues. J gave up 0 bases and V 4 bases, and 13 bases lay outside the gene matches. In germline, CDR1 is SEHNR, CDR2 FQNEAQ (reference sequence).

This chain links TRBV7-8 with TRBJ2-6; D might be TRBD2 (7 bases). V lost 3 bases and J lost 1, with 13 bases in between. Germline V lookup: CDR1 SGHVS, CDR2 FQNEAQ. The CDR3 sequence is 17 residues long. The CDR3 loop is CASSLGGAASGANVLTF. CDR3 DNA sequence: TGTGCCAGCAGCTTGGGGGGGGCCGCGTCTGGGGCCAACGTCCTGACTTTC.

The V gene is TRBV12-3 or TRBV12-4, the J gene TRBJ2-3, with 9 bases aligning to TRBD1. The CDR3 is 13 amino acids. The V segment lost 10 bases and the J segment 5 bases; nucleotides outside the gene matches: 7. CDR3 coding DNA: TGTGCCACGAACAGGGGGCTTGTAGATACGCAGTATTTT. It specifies CATNRGLVDTQYF.

In its sample, this clonotype was seen many times. The chain couples TRBV19 to TRBJ1-1, with no clear D. The CDR3 length is 15 residues. The germline CDR1 and CDR2 sequences are LNHDA and SQIVND (reference sequence). The V end lost 3 bases, the J end lost 11 bases, and 22 bases lay between the germline ends. CDR3 amino acids: CASSMELSVPGFAFF. CDR3 nucleotides: TGTGCCAGTAGTATGGAACTGTCGGTCCCTGGGTTTGCTTTCTTT.

This clonotype was recorded many times. The genes are TRBV6-5 and TRBJ1-5; D is perhaps TRBD1 (5 bases). The CDR3 consists of 17 residues. Trimming took off 0 bases at V and 2 bases at J, with 14 bases between the two ends. The germline gives CDR1 MNHEY, CDR2 SVGAGI. This CDR3 is CASSYSGPDLGNQPQHF. The CDR3 DNA sequence: TGTGCCAGCAGTTACTCGGGACCGGACCTGGGCAATCAGCCCCAGCATTTT.

This clonotype turned up a few times. The chain has TRBV7-2 and TRBJ1-6, with D tentatively TRBD1 (6 bases). The germline V and J ends were trimmed by 5 bases and 6 bases, with 14 bases remaining between them. Per germline, CDR1 SGHTA and CDR2 FQGNSA. The CDR3 is made up of 15 amino acids. CDR3 loop: CASSPQGSTNSPLHF. The CDR3 DNA is TGTGCCAGCAGCCCCCAGGGGTCGACTAATTCACCCCTCCACTTT. The whole variable domain, filled in from reference TRBV7-2 and TRBJ1-6, reads GAGVSQSPSNKVTEKGKDVELRCDPISGHTALYWYRQSLGQGLEFLIYFQGNSAPDKSGLPSDRFSAERTGGSVSTLTIQRTQQEDSAVYLCASSPQGSTNSPLHFGNGTRLTVT.

The chain combines TRBV7-4 with TRBJ1-4; D unresolved. The CDR3 sequence is 13 residues long. Germline-derived CDR1 and CDR2 are SGHVT and SQSDAQ. V dropped 4 bases and J dropped 13 bases, with 16 bases sitting between them. In nucleotides, the CDR3 is TGTGCCAGCAGCTCCTCCAGTTTGTCAGGACTGTTTTTT. Its translation is CASSSSSLSGLFF.

The rearrangement joins TRBV28 to TRBJ2-7; D unresolved. Germline V gene sequence: CDR1 MDHEN, CDR2 SYDVKM. This CDR3 region has 15 residues. V gave up 1 base and J gave up 7 bases, with 17 bases separating them. The chain's CDR3 is CASSLSGGLVREQYF. In DNA, the CDR3 is TGTGCCAGCAGTTTATCAGGCGGTCTCGTCAGGGAGCAGTACTTC.

The rearrangement uses TRBV19 and TRBJ2-1; D gene ambiguous. Germline CDR1 LNHDA, CDR2 SQIVND (reference sequence). V lost 3 bases and J lost 10, with 10 bases in between. The CDR3 is made up of 12 amino acids. The CDR3 DNA reads as TGTGCCAGTAGTATCTTGTACGGCGAGCAGTTCTTC. Translation gives CASSILYGEQFF.

This rearrangement joins TRBV2 to TRBJ1-5, with 7 positions matching TRBD1. The ends lost 8 bases at V and 1 base at J; junction bases unmatched: 5. The CDR3 spans 14 residues. CDR1 is SNHLY, CDR2 FYNNEI, per germline. CDR3 in DNA: TGTGCCAGCCGCGGGACAGCAAGCAATCAGCCCCAGCATTTT. The encoded protein is CASRGTASNQPQHF.

This clonotype appeared many times. The genes are TRBV6-5 and TRBJ1-5; D unresolved. The CDR3 has 13 residues. From germline, CDR1 is MNHEY and CDR2 SVGAGI. Trimming removed 2 bases from V and 9 bases from J, with 11 bases in between. In DNA, the CDR3 is TGTGCCAGCAGTTACAGGATGAACGGGCCCCAGCATTTT. Protein product: CASSYRMNGPQHF.

V gene TRBV5-1 combines with J gene TRBJ2-3, with D perhaps assigned TRBD1 or TRBD2 (6 bases each). Germline assignment: CDR1 SGHRS and CDR2 YFSETQ. The CDR3 runs 14 residues. V was trimmed by 6 bases and J by 0 bases, leaving 11 bases between them. The CDR3 is CASMPGASTDTQYF. Here the CDR3 DNA reads TGCGCCAGCATGCCGGGGGCTAGCACAGATACGCAGTATTTT.

This clonotype was seen only a few times. The genes are TRBV20-1 and TRBJ2-7, with a tentative D call TRBD2 (7 bases). The germline gives CDR1 DFQATT, CDR2 SNEGSKA (reference sequence). CDR3 length equals 13 residues. Trimming took 6 bases from V and 2 from J, leaving 14 bases between them. The DNA of the CDR3 is TGCAGTGCGGAAGGGGGGGACACCTACGAGCAGTACTTC. It codes for CSAEGGDTYEQYF.

This clonotype was found many times. CDR3 residues: CASSPLAGGLNTGELFF. CDR3 in DNA: TGTGCCAGCAGTCCTCTGGCGGGGGGGCTGAACACCGGGGAGCTGTTTTTT. The chain carries TRBV28 and TRBJ2-2, with 9 positions matching TRBD2. V lost 5 bases, J lost 1 base, and 8 bases stayed unmatched. The length of the CDR3 is 17 residues. Looked up from germline, CDR1 is MDHEN and CDR2 is SYDVKM.